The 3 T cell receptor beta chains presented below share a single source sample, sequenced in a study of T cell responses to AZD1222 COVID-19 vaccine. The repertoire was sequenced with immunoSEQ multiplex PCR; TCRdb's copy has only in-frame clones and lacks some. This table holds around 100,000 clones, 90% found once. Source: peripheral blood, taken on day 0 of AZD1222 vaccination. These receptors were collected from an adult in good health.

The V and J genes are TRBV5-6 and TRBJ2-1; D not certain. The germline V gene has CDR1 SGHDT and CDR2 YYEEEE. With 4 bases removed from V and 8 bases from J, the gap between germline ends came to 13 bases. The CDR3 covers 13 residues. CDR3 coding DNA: TGTGCCAGCAGCCCCTTGGTCGTCTATGAGCAGTTCTTC. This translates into CASSPLVVYEQFF.

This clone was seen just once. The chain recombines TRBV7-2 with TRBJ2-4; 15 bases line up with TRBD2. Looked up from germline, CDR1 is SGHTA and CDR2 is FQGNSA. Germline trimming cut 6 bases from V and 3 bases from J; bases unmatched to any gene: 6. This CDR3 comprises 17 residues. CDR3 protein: CASSQPGLAGGKNIQYF. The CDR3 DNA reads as TGTGCCAGCAGTCAACCGGGACTAGCGGGGGGCAAAAACATTCAGTACTTC. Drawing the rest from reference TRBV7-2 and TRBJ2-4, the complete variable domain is GAGVSQSPSNKVTEKGKDVELRCDPISGHTALYWYRQSLGQGLEFLIYFQGNSAPDKSGLPSDRFSAERTGGSVSTLTIQRTQQEDSAVYLCASSQPGLAGGKNIQYFGAGTRLSVL.

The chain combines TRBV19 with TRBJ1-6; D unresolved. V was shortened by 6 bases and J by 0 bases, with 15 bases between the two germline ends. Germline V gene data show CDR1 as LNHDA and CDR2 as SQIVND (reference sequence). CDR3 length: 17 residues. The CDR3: CASRGMTEGSYNSPLHF. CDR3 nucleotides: TGTGCCAGTAGGGGGATGACGGAGGGCTCCTATAATTCACCCCTCCACTTT. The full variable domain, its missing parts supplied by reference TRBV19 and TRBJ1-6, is DGGITQSPKYLFRKEGQNVTLSCEQNLNHDAMYWYRQDPGQGLRLIYYSQIVNDFQKGDIAEGYSVSREKKESFPLTVTSAQKNPTAFYLCASRGMTEGSYNSPLHFGNGTRLTVT.